The rows below give T cell receptor beta chains drawn from one sample of a study of CD8 T cells in ankylosing spondylitis. TCRdb ran MiXCR on the 5' RACE reads and lists one entry per CDR3 protein. The sample lists more than 150,000 distinct CDR3 sequences, roughly 20% occurring once. The sample comprised blood, either unsorted or a sorted T cell fraction (not recorded which). The receptors come from a male donor aged 5 to 29 with ankylosing spondylitis or in good health (not recorded which). Both conserved end residues are part of each CDR3. Each record gives: D gene, clone size, CDR3 length, V gene, J gene, CDR3 protein, CDR3 DNA. A D gene is named only where the DNA matches it firmly. Size values are once, few and many counts, or a class for expanded clones, and some rows have none.

TRBD1	many	16	TRBV18	TRBJ2-3	CASSAYTGASTDTQYF	TGTGCCAGCTCAGCATACACAGGGGCTAGCACAGATACGCAGTATTTT
NA	many	14	TRBV7-9	TRBJ2-5	CATTRAGSGETQYF	TGTGCCACTACGCGCGCAGGGTCGGGAGAGACCCAGTACTTC
NA	few	15	TRBV3-1	TRBJ1-3	CASSPTGGTGNTIYF	TGTGCCAGCAGCCCCACCGGGGGGACTGGAAACACCATATATTTT
TRBD1	many	15	TRBV7-2	TRBJ2-7	CASSLARTGVYEQYF	TGTGCCAGCAGCTTAGCTAGGACAGGGGTCTACGAGCAGTACTTC
NA	many	13	TRBV20-1	TRBJ1-1	CSARLGRETEAFF	TGCAGTGCTAGGTTGGGTAGGGAAACTGAAGCTTTCTTT
TRBD2	NA	19	TRBV7-2	TRBJ2-3	CASSLLGLAGPISTDTQYF	TGTGCCAGCAGCTTACTAGGTCTAGCGGGTCCGATTAGCACAGATACGCAGTATTTT
TRBD2	NA	18	TRBV7-2	TRBJ2-6	CASSGTSGVPSGANVLTF	TGTGCCAGCAGCGGAACTAGCGGGGTCCCCTCTGGGGCCAACGTCCTGACTTTC
NA	many	13	TRBV5-4	TRBJ1-2	CASSLDRFSGYTF	TGTGCCAGCAGCTTGGACAGGTTTAGCGGCTACACCTTC
TRBD2	NA	15	TRBV3-1	TRBJ2-7	CASSQGASGSYEQYF	TGTGCCAGCAGCCAAGGGGCTAGCGGGTCCTACGAGCAGTACTTC
NA	few	15	TRBV7-8	TRBJ2-7	CASSLDGISSYEQYF	TGTGCCAGCAGCTTGGACGGGATTAGCTCCTACGAGCAGTACTTC
TRBD2	NA	16	TRBV27	TRBJ2-3	CASRTSGRGGTDTQYF	TGTGCCAGCAGAACTAGCGGGAGGGGGGGTACAGATACGCAGTATTTT
NA	many	12	TRBV4-2	TRBJ1-1	CASSQDDSEAFF	TGTGCCAGCAGCCAAGATGACAGTGAAGCTTTCTTT
TRBD2	many	14	TRBV10-3	TRBJ2-7	CAIRSGGSPHEQYF	TGTGCCATCAGGTCTGGCGGGAGTCCCCACGAGCAGTACTTC
NA	NA	13	TRBV27	TRBJ1-1	CASSLGGRTEAFF	TGTGCCAGCAGTTTAGGTGGGCGGACTGAAGCTTTCTTT
NA	many	14	TRBV6-2/TRBV6-3	TRBJ1-2	CASNDGATHYGYTF	TGTGCCAGCAACGACGGGGCGACGCACTATGGCTACACCTTC
TRBD2	NA	15	TRBV20-1	TRBJ2-1	CSARGSWREFNEQFF	TGCAGTGCTAGAGGAAGTTGGCGGGAGTTTAATGAGCAGTTCTTC
TRBD1	many	14	TRBV25-1	TRBJ1-2	CASSEYGTAYGYTF	TGTGCCAGCAGTGAATATGGGACAGCTTATGGCTACACCTTC
TRBD1	many	15	TRBV7-2	TRBJ2-1	CASSSQGGAGNEQFF	TGTGCCAGCAGCTCCCAAGGGGGCGCGGGCAATGAGCAGTTCTTC
TRBD1	many	21	TRBV5-5	TRBJ2-2	CASSISPGQGALGTTTGELFF	TGTGCCAGCAGCATTAGCCCGGGACAGGGGGCTCTTGGGACTACCACCGGGGAGCTGTTTTTT
NA	many	15	TRBV3-1	TRBJ2-2	CASSQDPRDTGELFF	TGTGCCAGCAGCCAAGATCCCCGGGACACCGGGGAGCTGTTTTTT
NA	NA	16	TRBV7-2	TRBJ1-5	CASSLVDIASNQPQHF	TGTGCCAGCAGCTTAGTCGACATAGCCAGCAATCAGCCCCAGCATTTT
NA	NA	14	TRBV20-1	TRBJ2-1	CSASESGEYNEQFF	TGCAGTGCTAGTGAGTCGGGAGAATACAATGAGCAGTTCTTC
TRBD1	many	15	TRBV5-1	TRBJ2-5	CASSPPQGAQETQYF	TGCGCCAGCAGCCCACCACAGGGGGCCCAAGAGACCCAGTACTTC
NA	many	15	TRBV5-6	TRBJ2-7	CASSLSLGEASEQYF	TGTGCCAGCAGCTTGTCGTTAGGGGAGGCGTCCGAGCAGTACTTC
NA	many	13	TRBV6-6	TRBJ2-7	CASSPPLTYEQYF	TGTGCCAGCAGTCCACCCCTCACCTACGAGCAGTACTTC
NA	many	13	TRBV9	TRBJ1-1	CASSPRGKGNAFF	TGTGCCAGCAGCCCTAGGGGGAAGGGTAATGCTTTCTTT
TRBD2	NA	14	TRBV29-1	TRBJ2-1	CSVLLAGEGNEQFF	TGCAGCGTTTTATTAGCGGGAGAAGGCAATGAGCAGTTCTTC
TRBD2	many	14	TRBV12-3/TRBV12-4	TRBJ2-3	CASSRGRPTDTQYF	TGTGCCAGCAGCCGCGGGAGACCCACAGATACGCAGTATTTT
TRBD1	NA	15	TRBV27	TRBJ2-5	CASSLATGLQETQYF	TGTGCCAGCAGTTTAGCGACAGGGTTGCAAGAGACCCAGTACTTC
TRBD2	NA	15	TRBV12-5	TRBJ2-1	CASGFRAGGPVEQFF	TGTGCTAGTGGTTTCCGAGCGGGAGGGCCGGTCGAGCAGTTCTTC
NA	NA	13	TRBV12-3/TRBV12-4	TRBJ2-7	CASSLPPMVEQYF	TGTGCCAGCAGTCTACCCCCGATGGTCGAGCAGTACTTC
NA	many	14	TRBV9	TRBJ1-1	CASSVEGRQETAFF	TGTGCCAGCAGCGTAGAAGGGCGACAGGAGACGGCTTTCTTT
NA	many	15	TRBV20-1	TRBJ1-4	CSAPDRKATNEKLFF	TGCAGTGCGCCGGACAGAAAAGCAACTAATGAAAAACTGTTTTTT